This TCR beta chain was sequenced in a study of blood T cell repertoires in COVID-19. The overall study: Donors in the United States, Italy and Spain gave samples during acute or convalescent COVID-19. T cells, B-cell-depleted T cells, or PBMCs provided the cDNA or gDNA that served as material.

Patients of the Seattle cohort, enrolled during active infection, were followed longitudinally. Original analysis: Amplification of reference gene primers provided the estimated nucleated cell counts. Profiling relied on immunoSEQ multiplex PCR, and the TCRdb table lists in-frame clones only, not all of them. V, J and clone size were drawn from that table, and D and trimming were deduced from the DNA. This sample yields about 130,000 clones, of which 92% are seen a single time; around 1.9% belongs to the top ten. This CDR3 is built from 13 residues. CDR1 is GTSNPN, CDR2 SVGIG, per germline (reference sequence). V gave up 4 bases and J gave up 2 bases, with 8 bases separating them.

Input material: peripheral blood. The sequence derives from a man aged 45 to 65 with COVID-19, enrolled during active disease. The chain employs TRBV30 and TRBJ2-2; D perhaps matches TRBD1 (5 bases). DNA for the CDR3: TGTGCCTGGAAGGGGATTAACACCGGGGAGCTGTTTTTT. The encoded protein is CAWKGINTGELFF.